This T cell receptor beta chain appears in the sequencing data of a study of shared clonotypes between healthy human individuals. Study background: Per donor, CD8 memory used one plate, CD8 naive used two, CD4 memory used three and CD4 naive used three.

Each sorted subset replicate got 200 ng genomic DNA, tens of thousands of genomes. The repertoire was sequenced with immunoSEQ multiplex PCR; TCRdb's copy has only in-frame clones and lacks some. Counted here are millions of clones, about 92% occurring once; the ten biggest clones make up 0.14%. V was clipped by 6 bases and J by 6 bases; unmatched bases: 8. CDR3 length: 15 amino acids. Germline V CDR1 and CDR2: MNHEY, SMNVEV (reference sequence). As for this clone: No antigen is known for it.

Whole-study findings and limits: The naive CD4 repertoires of a few donors were compared, and about 5% of clonotypes were shared.

This chain connects TRBV27 to TRBJ2-5, with 12 positions matching TRBD1. Sequenced input: naive CD4+ T cells sorted from blood. Subset reported: CD45RA+ positively selected. The TCR comes from a man between 18 and 29 years old in good health. The CDR3 DNA sequence: TGTGCCAGCAGGACCGGGGGACAGGGGGCAAAGACCCAGTACTTC. It codes for CASRTGGQGAKTQYF.